The 6 T cell receptor beta chains in this list originate from one sample, sequenced in a study of T cells in Graves' hyperthyroidism and ophthalmopathy. Amplification targeted TCR beta CDR3 regions from RNA transcripts. The study used the HTBI primer set for a first-round RT-PCR of the TCR CDR3. MiXCR was run by TCRdb on the multiplex PCR reads, yielding one entry per CDR3 protein. Among hundreds of thousands of distinct CDR3 sequences listed, about 15% were seen once. The specimen was blood. The receptors were sampled from a woman aged 18-35 years with Graves' hyperthyroidism.

The chain couples TRBV19 to TRBJ2-7; 10 bases match TRBD2. The V gene's germline CDR1 is LNHDA and CDR2 SQIVND (reference sequence). The CDR3 loop spans 14 amino acids. After removal of 3 bases from V and 6 bases from J, the junction contained 5 bases not matched to a gene. CDR3 region: CASSMALAGAEQYF. CDR3 coding DNA: TGTGCCAGTAGTATGGCTCTAGCGGGAGCCGAGCAGTACTTC.

This clonotype was seen a handful of times. The chain carries TRBV15 and TRBJ1-5; D unclear. CDR1 and CDR2 from the germline V gene are LNHNV and YYDKDF (reference sequence). The length of the CDR3 is 14 residues. The V and J ends lost 1 base and 0 bases respectively, with 4 bases between them. The CDR3, as DNA: TGTGCCACCAGCAGAGTAGGTAGCAATCAGCCCCAGCATTTT. Translating gives CATSRVGSNQPQHF.

The V and J genes are TRBV6-1 and TRBJ1-5; unclear D gene. The CDR3 is 15 amino acids. CDR1 and CDR2 from the germline V gene are MNHNS and SASEGT. V lost 4 bases to trimming and J lost 2 bases, with 12 bases between them. CDR3 sequence reads: CASSVWELGNQPQHF. The CDR3, as DNA: TGTGCCAGCAGTGTTTGGGAGTTGGGCAATCAGCCCCAGCATTTT.

This clonotype occurred a few times. V usage is TRBV12-3 or TRBV12-4 and J usage is TRBJ1-1; D ambiguous. With 1 base removed from V and 1 base from J, the gap between germline ends came to 4 bases. The CDR3 spans 13 residues. CDR3 in amino acids: CASSLETNTEAFF. In DNA form, the CDR3 reads TGTGCCAGCAGTTTAGAAACGAACACTGAAGCTTTCTTT.

This clonotype was counted ten times or more. The chain joins TRBV28 to TRBJ1-5; TRBD1 is a possible D gene (6 bases). CDR1 is MDHEN, CDR2 SYDVKM, per germline. The V end lost 2 bases, the J end lost 0 bases, and 11 bases lay between the germline ends. The CDR3 contains 16 residues. This chain's CDR3 is CASSLLGGSSNQPQHF. As DNA, the CDR3 is TGTGCCAGCAGTTTACTTGGGGGCAGTAGCAATCAGCCCCAGCATTTT.

This clonotype was counted at least ten times. V usage is TRBV20-1 and J usage is TRBJ2-3; D remains ambiguous. This CDR3 spans 12 amino acids. Trimming cost V 6 bases and J 2 bases, with 9 bases left between them. CDR1 DFQATT and CDR2 SNEGSKA come from the germline V gene (reference sequence). The CDR3: CSALVPTDTQYF. The DNA for the CDR3 is TGCAGTGCCTTAGTGCCCACAGATACGCAGTATTTT.